This T cell receptor (beta chain) is from a study of cytomegalovirus exposure and HLA in healthy donors. General study findings and limits: According to a subsequent analysis, TCR clusters identified in the first cohort showed a tendency to co-occur across the 110 or so validation repertoires. The investigators catalogued 164 TCR beta chains as cytomegalovirus-associated. In vitro, a few CMV-associated chains proved specific for CMV antigens.

As concerns this clone: No antigen is known for it. Mismatch with germline at one junction end may stem from a read error.

The table came from immunoSEQ multiplex PCR; TCRdb's copy has only in-frame clones and leaves some out. The sample lists some 120,000 clones, 85% to 90% occurring once. Germline V gene lookup returns CDR1 SGHVS and CDR2 FNYEAQ. This CDR3 region has 15 residues. Donors came from a validation cohort of over a hundred subjects, distinct from the first 666-subject cohort. Source material: PBMCs. The chain recombines TRBV7-6 with TRBJ2-7, with 13 bases lining up with TRBD2. The sequence was obtained from a man aged 25-45 years in good health and CMV-seronegative. Here the CDR3 reads CASSLGLAGDSEQYF. CDR3 in DNA: TGTGCCAGCAGTTTAGGACTAGCGGGAGACAGCGAGCAGTACTTC.